This passage covers 2 T cell receptor beta chains from one sample sequenced in a study of blood T cell repertoires in COVID-19. Profiling relied on immunoSEQ multiplex PCR, and the TCRdb table lists in-frame clones only, not all of them. The data show a few hundred thousand clones, around 84% seen once. The source material was peripheral blood. The receptors originated from a middle-aged man who had recovered from COVID-19.

The genes are TRBV5-6 and TRBJ1-1, with D perhaps TRBD1 (5 bases). Trimming stripped 4 bases from V and 4 bases from J, with 11 bases between. Germline loops: CDR1 SGHDT, CDR2 YYEEEE. This CDR3 region has 13 residues. The CDR3 loop is CASSRDWGTEAFF. The DNA for the CDR3 is TGTGCCAGCAGCAGGGACTGGGGCACTGAAGCTTTCTTT.

V usage is TRBV30 and J usage is TRBJ2-7, with 12 positions matching TRBD2. This CDR3 contains 14 residues. From germline, CDR1 is GTSNPN and CDR2 SVGIG (reference sequence). V gave up 4 bases and J gave up 9 bases; unmatched junction bases: 10. Written as DNA, the CDR3 is TGTGCCTGGACTAGCGGGAGGGGGACTACGAGGCAGTACTTC. Its protein product is CAWTSGRGTTRQYF. The variable domain in full, with the rest retrieved from reference TRBV30 and TRBJ2-7, is SQTIHQWPATLVQPVGSPLSLECTVEGTSNPNLYWYRQAAGRGLQLLFYSVGIGQISSEVPQNLSASRPQDRQFILSSKKLLLSDSGFYLCAWTSGRGTTRQYFGPGTRLTVT.